The 32 T cell receptor beta chains listed next were all sequenced from one sample in a study of type 1 and type 2 diabetes patients. Genomic DNA was the PCR template. Multiplex PCR with 30 forward and 13 reverse primers amplified the TCR beta CDR3. Each CDR3 protein gets one entry after TCRdb re-called the multiplex PCR reads with MiXCR. Among fewer than 350,000 distinct CDR3 sequences, roughly 50% were seen once, and the ten largest hold roughly 13%. The sample taken for sequencing was peripheral blood mononuclear cells (PBMCs). These receptors came from a man between 18 and 29 years old with type 2 diabetes.

The chain links TRBV9 to TRBJ2-7, with 7 bases identical to TRBD2. CDR1 is SGDLS and CDR2 is YYNGEE in the germline V gene. The V segment lost 3 bases and the J segment 7 bases; nucleotides outside the gene matches: 4. The CDR3 is made up of 12 amino acids. The CDR3, as DNA: TGTGCCAGCAGCGGGCCGGGAGGTGAGCAGTACTTC. Translating it yields CASSGPGGEQYF.

The chain employs TRBV25-1 and TRBJ2-2, with D tentatively TRBD2 (6 bases). The CDR3 has 15 amino acids. V gave up 7 bases and J gave up 4 bases, with 16 bases separating them. Germline CDR1 and CDR2: MGHDK and SYGVNS. The CDR3 DNA sequence: TGTGCCAGCACCTCCCGCCGGGAGATCACCGGGGAGCTGTTTTTT. It translates to CASTSRREITGELFF.

Concerning this clonotype: The CDR3 carries no conserved terminal phenylalanine or tryptophan, so it likely arises from a read error. The rearrangement uses TRBV6-6 and TRBJ2-2; 11 bases are a match to TRBD2. Unmatched junction bases numbered 6, after V lost 8 bases and J lost 1 base. The germline V gene has CDR1 MNHNY and CDR2 SVGAGI (reference sequence). The CDR3 has 16 amino acids. CDR3 bases: TGTGCCAGCGCGAAACTAGCGGGGGTGAACACCGGGGAGCTGTTTTCT. Translating it yields CASAKLAGVNTGELFS.

The CDR3 reads CASSRTTGTAPYEQYF. The CDR3 bases are TGTGCCAGCAGCCGGACTACCGGGACAGCTCCCTACGAGCAGTACTTC. The chain has TRBV14 and TRBJ2-7, with D possibly TRBD1 on 7 matching bases. The CDR3 runs to 16 residues. The V gene lost 4 bases and the J gene lost 2 bases, with 18 bases spanning the gap. The germline CDR1 and CDR2 sequences are SGHDN and FVKESK.

This clonotype was seen only a few times. This chain joins TRBV11-2 and TRBJ1-2; the D is unclear. Germline-derived CDR1 and CDR2 are SGHAT and FQNNGV. V dropped 5 bases and J dropped 8 bases, with 15 bases sitting between them. CDR3 length: 13 residues. The chain's CDR3 is CASSPPPEEGYTF. CDR3 nucleotides: TGTGCCAGCAGCCCGCCACCCGAGGAGGGCTACACCTTC.

This clonotype has a count of ten or more. The chain combines TRBV19 with TRBJ1-2; D unclear. The CDR3 is 15 residues long. V lost 7 bases and J lost 0, with 15 bases in between. Germline V CDR1 and CDR2: LNHDA, SQIVND (reference sequence). CDR3 in amino acids: CASIGPNPSNYGYTF. Written as DNA, the CDR3 is TGTGCCAGTATTGGACCGAACCCCTCTAACTATGGCTACACCTTC.

J is TRBJ1-2 and V is TRBV30; TRBD1 agrees at 11 bases. The V gene's germline CDR1 is GTSNPN and CDR2 SVGIG (reference sequence). V was clipped by 0 bases and J by 4 bases; unmatched bases: 4. The CDR3 contains 15 residues. The DNA of the CDR3 is TGTGCCTGGAGTGTACTTGGGACAGGGGGCTATGGCTACACCTTC. As protein: CAWSVLGTGGYGYTF.

In DNA form, the CDR3 reads TGTGCCAGCAGCCAGGGACCGAACTATGGCTACACCTTC. It codes for CASSQGPNYGYTF. This rearrangement joins TRBV6-5 to TRBJ1-2; the D gene is possibly TRBD1 (5 bases). Deletions cut 6 bases from V and 2 bases from J, with 10 bases between. In germline, CDR1 is MNHEY, CDR2 SVGAGI. CDR3 length: 13 residues.

This clonotype was seen many times. V is TRBV6-6 and J is TRBJ1-1; TRBD1 is a possible D gene (5 bases). CDR3 length: 12 residues. Germline V gives CDR1 MNHNY, CDR2 SVGAGI (reference sequence). V dropped 6 bases and J dropped 2 bases, with 7 bases sitting between them. The CDR3 spells CASSTGNTEAFF. The CDR3 nucleotides are TGTGCCAGCAGCACAGGTAACACTGAAGCTTTCTTT.

This chain joins TRBV4-1 and TRBJ2-6; 9 bases match TRBD1. The length of the CDR3 is 16 residues. The trim removed 4 bases at V and 4 bases at J, leaving 5 bases unmatched. In germline, CDR1 is MGHRA, CDR2 YSYEKL. This CDR3 reads CASSLQGAAGANVLTF. The CDR3, as DNA: TGCGCCAGCAGCCTACAGGGGGCTGCGGGGGCCAACGTCCTGACTTTC.

The chain employs TRBV15 and TRBJ2-2; D not resolved. The V end lost 1 base, the J end lost 6 bases, and 15 bases lay between the germline ends. CDR1 is LNHNV, CDR2 YYDKDF, per germline (reference sequence). The CDR3 is made up of 16 amino acids. The CDR3 region has the DNA TGTGCCACCAGCAGAGGGAAGTCAGGTGGGGCCGGGGAGCTGTTTTTT. It encodes CATSRGKSGGAGELFF.

This clonotype turned up a few times. J is TRBJ2-1 and V is TRBV11-3; no clear D. The germline V gene encodes CDR1 SGHNT and CDR2 YENEEA. CDR3 size: 13 residues. The V gene lost 4 bases and the J gene lost 3 bases, with 7 bases spanning the gap. The DNA for the CDR3 is TGTGCCAGCAGCTCTCGACACTACAATGAGCAGTTCTTC. Its protein product is CASSSRHYNEQFF.

The table lists this clonotype with a few counts. The CDR3 loop is CSAPTGTGDTEAFF. The CDR3, as DNA: TGCAGTGCTCCAACCGGGACAGGGGACACTGAAGCTTTCTTT. The rearrangement joins TRBV20-1 to TRBJ1-1; 10 bases line up with TRBD1. This CDR3 is 14 amino acids long. The germline V gene has CDR1 DFQATT and CDR2 SNEGSKA (reference sequence). V lost 5 bases, J lost 3 bases, and 6 bases stayed unmatched.

Of note for this clonotype: Likely a read error: the CDR3 ends without its conserved phenylalanine or tryptophan. J is TRBJ2-2 and V is TRBV29-1; possibly TRBD1 for D (5 bases). The CDR3 extends over 12 amino acids. Germline assignment: CDR1 SQVTM and CDR2 ANQGSEA. Trimming took 7 bases from V and 6 from J, leaving 12 bases between them. CDR3 bases: TGCAGCGCCGACAGAAGGGCCGGGGAGCTGTTTTCT. Translating gives CSADRRAGELFS.

The chain combines TRBV20-1 with TRBJ1-2; 10 bases agree with TRBD1. The CDR3 is made up of 19 amino acids. Germline lookup yields CDR1 DFQATT and CDR2 SNEGSKA (reference sequence). J was trimmed by 4 bases and V by 5 bases; bases with no gene match: 22. The CDR3 DNA sequence: TGCAGTGCTGCTGCGGGAGACGGGACAGGGGAGGTAGACCTCTATGGCTACACCTTC. Protein sequence: CSAAAGDGTGEVDLYGYTF.

The genes are TRBV2 and TRBJ2-3; 13 nucleotides line up with TRBD2. The V and J ends lost 3 bases and 8 bases, in that order; junction bases with no gene match: 11. This CDR3 comprises 17 residues. Germline V gives CDR1 SNHLY, CDR2 FYNNEI. The CDR3 bases are TGTGCCAGCAGTGAGTGGACTAGCGGGGGCTCCGCAGGTACGCAGTATTTT. This encodes CASSEWTSGGSAGTQYF. Combining the CDR3 with reference TRBV2 and TRBJ2-3 gives the whole variable domain EPEVTQTPSHQVTQMGQEVILRCVPISNHLYFYWYRQILGQKVEFLVSFYNNEISEKSEIFDDQFSVERPDGSNFTLKIRSTKLEDSAMYFCASSEWTSGGSAGTQYFGPGTRLTVL.

The gene calls are TRBV25-1 and TRBJ1-1, with a weak D call TRBD1 (6 bases). This CDR3 is 13 amino acids long. Deletions cut 5 bases from V and 5 bases from J, with 12 bases between. From germline, CDR1 is MGHDK and CDR2 SYGVNS. This CDR3 reads CASSLGGLTEAFF. Here the CDR3 DNA reads TGTGCCAGCAGTCTCGGGGGGCTGACTGAAGCTTTCTTT.

This clonotype has just one count. The CDR3 here is CSATGTKLAGVLEQYF. Here the CDR3 DNA reads TGCAGTGCTACCGGTACGAAACTAGCGGGGGTACTCGAGCAGTACTTC. The chain uses TRBV20-1 and TRBJ2-7; 11 bases map to TRBD2. V shed 4 bases, J shed 6 bases, and the junction held 14 bases outside the gene matches. CDR1 and CDR2 (germline): DFQATT, SNEGSKA (reference sequence). The CDR3 covers 16 residues.

J is TRBJ2-7 and V is TRBV5-1; a weak D match, TRBD1 (5 bases). The tail of the sequence fits TRBJ2-5 better, so the J call may be wrong. The germline V gene encodes CDR1 SGHRS and CDR2 YFSETQ. The CDR3 runs to 13 residues. The CDR3, as DNA: TGCGCCAGCAGCTTGCAGGGAATAGAGACCCAGTACTTC. This encodes CASSLQGIETQYF.

The chain links TRBV7-3 to TRBJ1-1; 11 bases fit TRBD1. Per germline, CDR1 SGHTA and CDR2 FQGTGA. The junction had 3 bases not matched to a gene; V was cut back by 4 bases and J by 11 bases. This CDR3 is 12 amino acids long. The CDR3 DNA sequence: TGTGCCAGCAGCTCGGGGACAGGGGGTGCTTTCTTT. Protein product: CASSSGTGGAFF.

The sample holds a few counts of this clonotype. The chain links TRBV7-9 to TRBJ2-7, with a weak D call TRBD1 (6 bases). The CDR3 contains 14 residues. V lost 5 bases to trimming and J lost 0 bases, with 11 bases between them. Germline V gene lookup returns CDR1 SEHNR and CDR2 FQNEAQ (reference sequence). Here the CDR3 DNA reads TGTGCCAGCAGCCCAGACAGGAACTCCTACGAGCAGTACTTC. This codes for CASSPDRNSYEQYF.

V is TRBV7-2 and J is TRBJ1-2; 11 bases line up with TRBD1. CDR3 length equals 14 residues. Germline CDR1 reads SGHTA; CDR2 reads FQGNSA. With 6 bases clipped from V and 4 bases from J, the junction kept 4 bases outside the gene matches. The chain's CDR3 is CASSSGTGGYGYTF. CDR3 coding DNA: TGTGCCAGCAGTTCCGGGACAGGGGGCTATGGCTACACCTTC.

The V and J genes are TRBV18 and TRBJ2-2; D gene ambiguous. CDR1 is KGHSH and CDR2 is LQKENI in the germline V gene. V was clipped by 5 bases and J by 5 bases, with 6 bases between them. This CDR3 is built from 12 residues. CDR3 sequence: CASSTETGELFF. The CDR3 nucleotides read TGTGCCAGCTCAACAGAGACCGGGGAGCTGTTTTTT.

This clonotype has only one observation. V is TRBV7-3 and J is TRBJ1-5, with a possible D match to TRBD1 (5 bases). Trimming stripped 7 bases from V and 5 bases from J, with 12 bases between. CDR1 and CDR2 (germline): SGHTA, FQGTGA. The CDR3 sequence is 13 residues long. The CDR3 reads CASILDSDQPQHF. CDR3 DNA sequence: TGTGCCAGCATCCTAGACAGTGATCAGCCCCAGCATTTT.

This clonotype was seen a few times. V gene TRBV7-2 combines with J gene TRBJ2-3; 15 nucleotides match TRBD2. CDR1 and CDR2 (germline): SGHTA, FQGNSA. J was trimmed by 2 bases and V by 5 bases; bases with no gene match: 8. The CDR3 spans 18 residues. CDR3 DNA: TGTGCCAGCAGCCCTGGACTAGCGGGGGGGCAATACACAGATACGCAGTATTTT. It is translated as CASSPGLAGGQYTDTQYF. Based on the CDR3 plus reference TRBV7-2 and TRBJ2-3, the full variable domain is GAGVSQSPSNKVTEKGKDVELRCDPISGHTALYWYRQSLGQGLEFLIYFQGNSAPDKSGLPSDRFSAERTGGSVSTLTIQRTQQEDSAVYLCASSPGLAGGQYTDTQYFGPGTRLTVL.

The rearrangement links TRBV7-8 to TRBJ2-5, with 13 bases lining up with TRBD2. This CDR3 comprises 15 residues. Unmatched junction bases numbered 5, after V lost 5 bases and J lost 5 bases. In germline, CDR1 is SGHVS, CDR2 FQNEAQ. CDR3 sequence (DNA): TGTGCCAGCAGCGCGGGACTAGCGGGAACGGAGACCCAGTACTTC. Amino acid sequence: CASSAGLAGTETQYF.

The chain links TRBV24-1 to TRBJ2-5; D is ambiguous. Trimming pared 11 bases from V and 7 bases from J, leaving 22 bases between. The CDR3 is made up of 14 amino acids. Germline V lookup: CDR1 KGHDR, CDR2 SFDVKD. In DNA, the CDR3 is TGTGCCATCAGAGGTACGGGCCTCGGGTGGACCCAGTACTTC. Its translation: CAIRGTGLGWTQYF.

This clonotype has just a few counts. This chain connects TRBV28 to TRBJ1-6, with 12 bases aligning to TRBD1. Trimming took 10 bases from V and 10 from J; bases not matched to a gene: 11. Germline assignment: CDR1 MDHEN and CDR2 SYDVKM. CDR3 length: 15 residues. CDR3 coding DNA: TGTGCCACCGGGACAGGGGGCCGGGTGGGCTCACCCCTCCACTTT. It translates to CATGTGGRVGSPLHF.

The sample holds a few counts of this clonotype. The V and J genes are TRBV20-1 and TRBJ1-1; D ambiguous. Trimming shortened V by 6 bases and J by 5 bases, and 13 bases separated the two germline ends. Germline V CDR1 and CDR2: DFQATT, SNEGSKA (reference sequence). The CDR3 totals 12 residues. The CDR3 sequence: CSAPNVRTEAFF. The CDR3 DNA is TGCAGTGCACCAAACGTTCGGACTGAAGCTTTCTTT.

V gene TRBV5-1 combines with J gene TRBJ2-1; 13 bases match TRBD2. Trimming took 4 bases from V and 9 from J; bases not matched to a gene: 10. The CDR3 is 16 residues long. Germline CDR1 and CDR2: SGHRS and YFSETQ. As DNA, the CDR3 is TGCGCCAGCAGCCTCTACGGACTAGCGGGAGTGAGTGAGCAGTTCTTC. It encodes CASSLYGLAGVSEQFF.

The chain recombines TRBV5-1 with TRBJ2-1; D is unclear. Looked up from germline, CDR1 is SGHRS and CDR2 is YFSETQ. Trimming cost V 4 bases and J 2 bases, with 16 bases left between them. This CDR3 region has 16 residues. The CDR3 reads CASSPRIADTYNEQFF. CDR3 DNA sequence: TGCGCCAGCAGCCCCCGGATAGCCGATACCTACAATGAGCAGTTCTTC.

CDR3 in DNA: TGTGCCAGCAGTCACCTGGGACTAGCGGGTAAAGAGACCCAGTACTTC. Translating it yields CASSHLGLAGKETQYF. This chain connects TRBV28 to TRBJ2-5, with 12 bases identical to TRBD2. The V and J ends lost 5 bases and 3 bases, in that order; junction bases with no gene match: 7. This CDR3 region has 16 residues. Germline V gene data show CDR1 as MDHEN and CDR2 as SYDVKM. The complete variable domain, with remaining parts taken from reference TRBV28 and TRBJ2-5, reads DVKVTQSSRYLVKRTGEKVFLECVQDMDHENMFWYRQDPGLGLRLIYFSYDVKMKEKGDIPEGYSVSREKKERFSLILESASTNQTSMYLCASSHLGLAGKETQYFGPGTRLLVL.